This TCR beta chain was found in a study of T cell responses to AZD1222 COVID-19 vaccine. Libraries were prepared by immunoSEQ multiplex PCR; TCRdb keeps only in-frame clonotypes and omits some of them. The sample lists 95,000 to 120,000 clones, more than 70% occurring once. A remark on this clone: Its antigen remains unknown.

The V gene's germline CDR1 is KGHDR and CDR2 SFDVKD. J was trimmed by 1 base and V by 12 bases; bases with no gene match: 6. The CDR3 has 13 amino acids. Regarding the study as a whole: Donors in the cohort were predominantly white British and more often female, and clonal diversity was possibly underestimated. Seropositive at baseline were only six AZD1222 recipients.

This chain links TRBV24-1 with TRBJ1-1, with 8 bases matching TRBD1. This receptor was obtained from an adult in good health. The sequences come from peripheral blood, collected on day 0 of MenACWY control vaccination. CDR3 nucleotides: TGTGCCGTGAGACAGGGGACGAACACTGAAGCTTTCTTT. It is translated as CAVRQGTNTEAFF.